This T cell receptor beta chain was documented in a study of cytomegalovirus exposure and HLA in healthy donors. In germline, CDR1 is SGHRS, CDR2 YFSETQ. V lost 4 bases and J 3 bases, leaving 12 bases between the germline ends. The CDR3 loop spans 14 amino acids. Study outcomes and limitations: Some public TCRs appeared in many individuals, while most sequences were rare. Associated with cytomegalovirus, according to the listing, were 150 to 200 TCR beta chains. That first-cohort TCR clusters tended to co-occur in the approximately 120 validation repertoires was found in a later analysis.

Generated by immunoSEQ multiplex PCR, the TCRdb table keeps only in-frame clones and is missing some. The data hold roughly 350,000 clones, with roughly 89% observed a single time. This clone appeared a single time. Antigen: not known. Sequenced: PBMCs. This sequence joins TRBV5-1 and TRBJ2-3, with a tentative D call TRBD2 (5 bases). This receptor was obtained from a woman aged 18-29 years in good health and CMV-seronegative. The CDR3 bases are TGCGCCAGCAGCCCCAACCCGGGGACAGATACGCAGTATTTT. This gives the protein CASSPNPGTDTQYF.